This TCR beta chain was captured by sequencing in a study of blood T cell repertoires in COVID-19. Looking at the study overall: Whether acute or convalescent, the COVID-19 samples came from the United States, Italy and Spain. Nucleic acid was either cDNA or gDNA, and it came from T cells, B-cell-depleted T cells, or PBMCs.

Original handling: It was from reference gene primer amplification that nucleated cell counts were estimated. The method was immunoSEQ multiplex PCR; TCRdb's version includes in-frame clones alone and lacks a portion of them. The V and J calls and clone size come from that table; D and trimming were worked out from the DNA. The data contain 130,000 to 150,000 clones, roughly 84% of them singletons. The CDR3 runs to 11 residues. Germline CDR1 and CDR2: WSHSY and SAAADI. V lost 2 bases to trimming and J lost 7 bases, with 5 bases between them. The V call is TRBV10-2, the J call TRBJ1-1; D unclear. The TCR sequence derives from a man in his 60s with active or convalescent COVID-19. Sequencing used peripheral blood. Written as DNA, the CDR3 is TGCGCCAGCAGTGAGGTAAATGAAGCTTTCTTT. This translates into CASSEVNEAFF.